This record looks at one T cell receptor beta chain sequence and its context. This entry belongs to a study of CD8+CD57+ T cells in acquired aplastic anemia. The CDR3 extends over 14 amino acids. Germline assignment: CDR1 DFQATT and CDR2 SNEGSKA (reference sequence). The V end was cut by 6 bases, the J end by 5 bases, with 19 bases between. Selection for sequencing was limited to patients who had shown CD8+CD57+ cell expansion by flow cytometry. Genomic DNA acted as the template from which TCR beta VDJ combination and CDR3 sequence profiling were carried out. TCRdb used MiXCR to reprocess the reads, holding one entry per CDR3 protein. The sample has around 500,000 distinct CDR3 sequences; about a third are singletons.

The sample consisted of sorted CD4+, CD8+, or CD8+CD57+ T cells (not recorded which) from PBMCs. The rearrangement links TRBV20-1 to TRBJ1-1; maybe TRBD1 (5 bases). The TCR comes from a human donor with aplastic anemia. The CDR3 protein is CSAADQGWGTEAFF. DNA of the CDR3: TGCAGTGCAGCGGACCAGGGTTGGGGGACTGAAGCTTTCTTT.